The sequence of this T cell receptor (beta chain) was determined in a study of blood T cell repertoires in COVID-19. Study-wide context: Sample material is recorded as cDNA or gDNA derived from T cells, B-cell-depleted T cells, or PBMCs.

The V gene's germline CDR1 is SGHTA and CDR2 FQGNSA. The CDR3 contains 15 residues. V was clipped by 3 bases and J by 0 bases, with 11 bases between them. Here immunoSEQ multiplex PCR was the method, and the copy in TCRdb shows in-frame clones only, minus some. The sample holds about 180,000 clones, around 80% seen once. Followed over time, Seattle patients had been enrolled while infection was active. The rearrangement uses TRBV7-2 and TRBJ1-1; no definite D call. The receptor comes from a woman of 80 years or more with COVID-19, enrolled during active disease. The sample was peripheral blood. Written as DNA, the CDR3 is TGTGCCAGCAGCTTTGGACTGGTTATGAACACTGAAGCTTTCTTT. Translation gives CASSFGLVMNTEAFF.